A selection of T cell receptor beta chains follows, all from one sample in a study of cytomegalovirus exposure and HLA in healthy donors. Data came from immunoSEQ multiplex PCR; TCRdb stores just in-frame clones and leaves some out. The sample has about 190,000 clones, under 80% seen once. The sequencing input was PBMCs. The receptor set was obtained from a man aged 30 to 45 in good health and CMV-seropositive. CDR3s include the opening cysteine and the closing phenylalanine or tryptophan. A D gene is named only where the DNA matches it firmly. Clone size, where shown, is once, few, many, or a class for clones that have expanded.

clone_size j_call d_call v_call cdr3_aa cdr3_nt
- TRBJ2-1 TRBD2 TRBV5-4 CASSLLGLASIDEQFF TGTGCCAGCAGCTTGCTGGGACTAGCATCTATCGATGAGCAGTTCTTC
few TRBJ2-7 - TRBV15 CATSRATGNEQYF TGTGCCACCAGCAGAGCCACAGGGAACGAGCAGTACTTC
- TRBJ2-1 - TRBV19 CASSPSGVPPYNEQFF TGTGCCAGTAGCCCTTCCGGGGTCCCCCCCTACAATGAGCAGTTCTTC
- TRBJ2-7 TRBD1 TRBV7-2 CASSHRGTGGYEQYF TGTGCCAGCAGCCATAGGGGGACAGGGGGCTACGAGCAGTACTTC
- TRBJ2-1 TRBD1 TRBV30 CAWNRDRLNEQFF TGTGCCTGGAACCGGGACAGGCTCAATGAGCAGTTCTTC
- TRBJ2-3 - TRBV5-1 CASAWGGSGTSFSTDTQYF TGCGCCAGCGCTTGGGGGGGTTCCGGGACATCTTTTTCCACAGATACGCAGTATTTT
- TRBJ2-3 - TRBV9 CASSVGPGTSLADTQYF TGTGCCAGCAGCGTAGGCCCCGGGACAAGTTTGGCAGATACGCAGTATTTT
- TRBJ2-1 TRBD2 TRBV28 CAAVGTSGRGGPEQFF TGTGCCGCGGTTGGGACTAGCGGGAGAGGTGGACCCGAGCAGTTCTTC
few TRBJ2-2 TRBD2 TRBV9 CASSLAGANTGELFF TGTGCCAGCAGCCTAGCGGGGGCGAACACCGGGGAGCTGTTTTTT
- TRBJ1-4 - TRBV6-4 CASSDSGVTTNEKLFF TGTGCCAGCAGTGACTCAGGAGTAACAACTAATGAAAAACTGTTTTTT